Below are 30 T cell receptor beta chains sequenced from a single sample in a study of graft-versus-host responses after intestinal transplantation. Sequencing used immunoSEQ multiplex PCR; TCRdb keeps in-frame clones, though not all of them. This sample has about 110,000 clones, with about 93% found just once. These receptors' targets are unknown. This specimen consisted of unstimulated CD8+ T cells sorted from spleen or lymph node cells, obtained before intestinal transplant. These receptors were obtained from a human donor who received an intestinal transplant.

The rearrangement joins TRBV2 to TRBJ1-1; a weak D match, TRBD1 (5 bases). CDR3 length equals 16 residues. V was shortened by 0 bases and J by 3 bases, with 14 bases between the two germline ends. Germline values: CDR1 SNHLY, CDR2 FYNNEI. In nucleotides, the CDR3 is TGTGCCAGCAGTGAAGCAGAACAGGCCTATGACACTGAAGCTTTCTTT. Translated, it gives CASSEAEQAYDTEAFF.

This clone was picked up a small number of times. The chain has TRBV23-1 and TRBJ2-6; 7 bases agree with TRBD2. TRBV23-1 is an ORF, and what it does is uncertain. The length of the CDR3 is 14 residues. CDR3 sequence reads: CATSGGTGANVLTF. The CDR3 DNA is TGCGCGACATCCGGGGGGACTGGGGCCAACGTCCTGACTTTC.

This chain links TRBV4-1 with TRBJ1-3, with D maybe TRBD1 (5 bases). This CDR3 is 16 amino acids long. Trimming cost V 0 bases and J 3 bases, with 12 bases left between them. The germline CDR1 and CDR2 sequences are MGHRA and YSYEKL. CDR3 nucleotides: TGCGCCAGCAGCCAAGAGGCAGGGTATGATGGAAACACCATATATTTT. Translating it yields CASSQEAGYDGNTIYF.

This chain uses TRBV4-2 with TRBJ1-1, with D perhaps matching TRBD1 (5 bases). V was pared by 0 bases and J by 11 bases, with 10 bases between. The CDR3 is made up of 12 amino acids. CDR1 LGHNA and CDR2 YNFKEQ come from the germline V gene. CDR3 sequence (DNA): TGTGCCAGCAGCCAAGATGGGACGAGGGCTTTCTTT. It specifies CASSQDGTRAFF.

The rearrangement links TRBV7-9 to TRBJ1-1; D uncertain. Per germline, CDR1 SEHNR and CDR2 FQNEAQ (reference sequence). Trimming shortened V by 1 base and J by 5 bases, and 11 bases separated the two germline ends. The CDR3 is made up of 14 amino acids. The DNA for the CDR3 is TGTGCCAGCAGCTTAGTTATCAGGACTACTGAAGCTTTCTTT. Translated: CASSLVIRTTEAFF.

This chain links TRBV27 with TRBJ2-3, with 8 bases lining up with TRBD2. With V trimmed by 5 bases and J by 10 bases, 14 bases remained unmatched. This CDR3 has 15 amino acids. Germline V gene sequence: CDR1 MNHEY, CDR2 SMNVEV (reference sequence). The CDR3 sequence is CASSPGLGSITAQYF. The DNA for the CDR3 is TGTGCCAGCAGTCCGGGACTAGGCTCTATAACGGCGCAGTATTTT.

Concerning this clone: Germline is not matched at one junction end, which may reflect a read error. This sample includes further DNA sequences coding for the same CDR3. The chain recombines TRBV27 with TRBJ2-7, with TRBD2 matching 7 bases. The CDR3 totals 14 residues. Germline V gives CDR1 MNHEY, CDR2 SMNVEV (reference sequence). The CDR3 reads CASSLAGEGYEQYF. The CDR3 coding sequence is TGTGCCAGCAGTTTAGCGGGAGAGGGATACGAGCAGTATTTC.

Turning to this clone: Other nucleotide sequences from this sample produce the same CDR3. The DNA of the CDR3 is TGTGCCAGCAGCGTAGGGGACAGTCCTAACTATGGCTACACCTTC. Protein: CASSVGDSPNYGYTF. The J gene is TRBJ1-2, the V gene TRBV9, with 7 nucleotides matching TRBD1. J lost 0 bases, V lost 0 bases, and 2 bases had no gene match. Germline CDR1 reads SGDLS; CDR2 reads YYNGEE. The length of the CDR3 is 15 residues. The whole variable domain, filled in from reference TRBV9 and TRBJ1-2, reads DSGVTQTPKHLITATGQRVTLRCSPRSGDLSVYWYQQSLDQGLQFLIQYYNGEERAKGNILERFSAQQFPDLHSELNLSSLELGDSALYFCASSVGDSPNYGYTFGSGTRLTVV.

V usage is TRBV9 and J usage is TRBJ2-6; D ambiguous. The CDR3 has 14 residues. Germline CDR1 SGDLS, CDR2 YYNGEE. V lost 4 bases, J lost 4 bases, and 9 bases lay in between. CDR3 in amino acids: CASSPPLGANVLTF. The CDR3, as DNA: TGTGCCAGCAGCCCCCCCTTGGGGGCCAACGTCCTGACTTTC.

The gene calls are TRBV5-1 and TRBJ2-4; D remains ambiguous. Trimming removed 2 bases from V and 5 bases from J, with 2 bases in between. The CDR3 spans 11 residues. Germline assignment: CDR1 SGHRS and CDR2 YFSETQ. This CDR3 reads CASSFENIQYF. The CDR3 nucleotides are TGCGCCAGCAGCTTCGAAAACATTCAGTACTTC.

The rearrangement uses TRBV6-5 and TRBJ2-7, with a tentative D call TRBD2 (5 bases). The CDR3 is 14 amino acids. Looked up from germline, CDR1 is MNHEY and CDR2 is SVGAGI. Trimming removed 0 bases at V and 6 bases at J, with 12 bases between. This CDR3 is CASSYSILAAEQYF. In DNA form, the CDR3 reads TGTGCCAGCAGTTACTCGATTCTAGCTGCCGAGCAGTACTTC.

This clone has a handful of counts. The chain employs TRBV7-3 and TRBJ2-7; D perhaps matches TRBD1 (5 bases). Trimming shortened V by 2 bases and J by 2 bases, and 10 bases separated the two germline ends. Germline V gene lookup returns CDR1 SGHTA and CDR2 FQGTGA. The CDR3 is 14 amino acids. The CDR3 bases are TGTGCCAGCAGCTTAGGGGCTGGGGCCTACGAGCAGTACTTC. Its protein is CASSLGAGAYEQYF. Together with reference TRBV7-3 and TRBJ2-7, the CDR3 gives the full variable domain: GAGVSQTPSNKVTEKGKYVELRCDPISGHTALYWYRQSLGQGPEFLIYFQGTGAADDSGLPNDRFFAVRPEGSVSTLKIQRTERGDSAVYLCASSLGAGAYEQYFGPGTRLTVT.

This chain uses TRBV30 with TRBJ1-1; TRBD1 matches 11 bases. The CDR3 sequence is 16 residues long. With V trimmed by 0 bases and J by 5 bases, 8 bases remained unmatched. Per the germline V gene, CDR1 is GTSNPN and CDR2 is SVGIG (reference sequence). CDR3 DNA sequence: TGTGCCTGGAGTGTATACGGGACAGGGGGTGAAACTGAAGCTTTCTTT. This sequence encodes CAWSVYGTGGETEAFF.

This clone was seen more than once but under ten times. The V gene is TRBV28, the J gene TRBJ2-7; D gene unclear. In germline, CDR1 is MDHEN, CDR2 SYDVKM. Trimming took 6 bases from V and 5 from J, leaving 14 bases between them. The CDR3 totals 13 residues. DNA for the CDR3: TGTGCCAGCAGCCCCGACGAACGGAACGAGCAGTACTTC. It yields the protein CASSPDERNEQYF. The whole variable domain, filled in from reference TRBV28 and TRBJ2-7, reads DVKVTQSSRYLVKRTGEKVFLECVQDMDHENMFWYRQDPGLGLRLIYFSYDVKMKEKGDIPEGYSVSREKKERFSLILESASTNQTSMYLCASSPDERNEQYFGPGTRLTVT.

The CDR3 nucleotides are TGTGCCAGCAGCGCGCTTGGGACAGGGCGGCAAGAGACCCAGTACTTC. This translates into CASSALGTGRQETQYF. This chain connects TRBV9 to TRBJ2-5, with 9 bases aligning to TRBD1. The CDR3 totals 16 residues. V trimming: 3 bases; J trimming: 2 bases; junction bases outside the gene matches: 8. The germline V gene has CDR1 SGDLS and CDR2 YYNGEE.

The chain has TRBV19 and TRBJ1-1; D call uncertain. Trimming shortened V by 3 bases and J by 7 bases, and 15 bases separated the two germline ends. The CDR3 loop spans 14 amino acids. Germline CDR1 reads LNHDA; CDR2 reads SQIVND (reference sequence). The CDR3: CASSIALMASEAFF. In nucleotides, the CDR3 is TGTGCCAGTAGTATTGCGTTGATGGCCAGTGAAGCTTTCTTT.

V is TRBV4-2 and J is TRBJ2-3; the D is unclear. Trimming shortened V by 0 bases and J by 4 bases, and 11 bases separated the two germline ends. Germline V gene sequence: CDR1 LGHNA, CDR2 YNFKEQ. The CDR3 has 15 amino acids. CDR3 loop: CASSQDGALPDTQYF. CDR3 nucleotides: TGTGCCAGCAGCCAAGATGGTGCGCTCCCAGATACGCAGTATTTT.

This sequence joins TRBV28 and TRBJ2-7; D tentatively reads TRBD1 or TRBD2 (5 bases each). Germline V lookup: CDR1 MDHEN, CDR2 SYDVKM. With 3 bases removed from V and 0 bases from J, the gap between germline ends came to 12 bases. This CDR3 is 15 amino acids long. The CDR3 DNA sequence: TGTGCCAGCAGTTTTCGAGGGGCCCGCTCCTACGAGCAGTACTTC. Amino acids: CASSFRGARSYEQYF.

This rearrangement joins TRBV19 to TRBJ2-7; D call uncertain. Germline CDR1 LNHDA, CDR2 SQIVND (reference sequence). Trimming took 5 bases from V and 3 from J, leaving 11 bases between them. This CDR3 is built from 13 residues. CDR3 in DNA: TGTGCCAGTAGTCCCGAGAACTACTACGAGCAGTACTTC. This translates into CASSPENYYEQYF.

This chain joins TRBV11-2 and TRBJ1-5; 9 bases are shared with TRBD1. The CDR3 covers 17 residues. CDR1 and CDR2 (germline): SGHAT, FQNNGV. V shed 0 bases, J shed 7 bases, and the junction held 10 bases outside the gene matches. CDR3 region: CASSLDTSGTGTQPQHF. The CDR3 DNA reads TGTGCCAGCAGCTTAGATACGAGTGGGACAGGGACCCAGCCCCAGCATTTT.

The chain combines TRBV19 with TRBJ1-2, with 7 bases that match TRBD1. CDR1 is LNHDA and CDR2 is SQIVND in the germline V gene (reference sequence). Unmatched junction bases numbered 8, after V lost 6 bases and J lost 4 bases. The CDR3 consists of 14 residues. The CDR3 DNA sequence: TGTGCCAGTAGCCCGGGCCAGGGGGGCTATGGCTACACCTTC. Protein sequence: CASSPGQGGYGYTF.

This chain links TRBV6-1 with TRBJ2-7; D is unresolved. V shed 0 bases and J shed 2 bases, with 5 bases lying between them. Per the germline V gene, CDR1 is MNHNS and CDR2 is SASEGT. The CDR3 extends over 13 amino acids. The CDR3 DNA sequence: TGTGCCAGCAGTGAAGCAACGGCCTACGAGCAGTACTTC. This sequence encodes CASSEATAYEQYF.

V and J are TRBV27 and TRBJ1-2; no clear D. The CDR3 extends over 14 amino acids. V lost 0 bases to trimming and J lost 1 base, with 6 bases between them. Germline CDR1 reads MNHEY; CDR2 reads SMNVEV (reference sequence). CDR3 coding DNA: TGTGCCAGCAGTTTATCTTTAGATAACTATGGCTACACCTTC. Translation gives CASSLSLDNYGYTF.

The chain has TRBV10-3 and TRBJ2-1; D could derive from TRBD1 or TRBD2 (5 bases each). Trimming shortened V by 6 bases and J by 15 bases, and 12 bases separated the two germline ends. CDR1 is ENHRY and CDR2 is SYGVKD in the germline V gene. This CDR3 has 10 residues. Written as DNA, the CDR3 is TGTGCCATCAGAGCCGGGACCCGGTTCTTC. Residues: CAIRAGTRFF.

CDR3 loop: CASSLAGGRSEQYF. CDR3 DNA: TGCGCCAGCAGCTTAGCGGGAGGGCGTTCAGAGCAGTACTTC. The chain has TRBV5-1 and TRBJ2-7; 10 bases fit TRBD2. J was trimmed by 7 bases and V by 2 bases; bases with no gene match: 6. CDR1 SGHRS and CDR2 YFSETQ come from the germline V gene. The CDR3 length is 14 residues.

DNA for the CDR3: TGTGCCAGCAGCTCCTGGGACGGAGACTACGAGCAGTACTTC. Protein: CASSSWDGDYEQYF. The chain carries TRBV9 and TRBJ2-7; D is tentatively TRBD1 or TRBD2 (5 bases each). The CDR3 is 14 residues long. CDR1 and CDR2 from the germline V gene are SGDLS and YYNGEE. Deletions cut 4 bases from V and 3 bases from J, with 14 bases between.

The chain is built from TRBV2 and TRBJ1-1; 8 positions match TRBD1. Germline V gene sequence: CDR1 SNHLY, CDR2 FYNNEI. The CDR3 consists of 16 residues. The V and J ends lost 0 bases and 1 base, in that order; junction bases with no gene match: 4. The CDR3 coding sequence is TGTGCCAGCAGTGAAGCACGGACAGGGAGGAACACTGAAGCTTTCTTT. Protein sequence: CASSEARTGRNTEAFF.

The chain has TRBV5-3 and TRBJ1-5; 7 bases align to TRBD1. TRBV5-3 is annotated as an ORF whose role is uncertain. This CDR3 region has 16 residues. Trimming took 4 bases from V and 4 from J; bases not matched to a gene: 11. CDR3 coding DNA: TGTGCCAGAAGCGTTTCCCCCGGGACAGAAAATCAGCCCCAGCATTTT. Translating gives CARSVSPGTENQPQHF.

Details on this clone: This CDR3 is also generated by other DNA sequences in the sample. This rearrangement joins TRBV27 to TRBJ2-7; TRBD2 might be the D (5 bases). CDR1 MNHEY and CDR2 SMNVEV come from the germline V gene (reference sequence). The CDR3 spans 13 residues. Trimming pared 0 bases from V and 3 bases from J, leaving 6 bases between. This CDR3 is CASSLSSDYEQYF. The CDR3 nucleotides are TGTGCCAGCAGTTTATCTAGCGACTACGAGCAGTACTTC.

In regard to this clone: Because the CDR3's place on the DNA is in doubt, the DNA is left out and the CDR3 is given as listed by TCRdb. The chain carries TRBV6-5 and TRBJ2-1. Germline CDR1 and CDR2: MNHEY and SVGAGI. The CDR3 adds up to 14 amino acids, both ends counted. CDR3 region: CASSYVGPNNEQFF.